The rows below give T cell receptor beta chains drawn from one sample of a study of OX40 agonist ivuxolimab in advanced cancers. Clones were sequenced by immunoSEQ multiplex PCR, and TCRdb holds only the in-frame ones, with some missing. This sample yields some 26,000 clones, of which 65% to 85% are seen a single time; about 17% belongs to the top ten. Source: CD4+ or CD8+ T cells sorted from blood, taken in a trial of the OX40 agonist ivuxolimab. The receptors here all came from an adult with an advanced solid tumor such as melanoma, head and neck, liver or kidney cancer. CDR3s include the opening cysteine and the closing phenylalanine or tryptophan.

CDR3 protein: CASSLWSGADTEAFF; V gene: TRBV5-5; J gene: TRBJ1-1
CDR3 protein: CASKGDASNYGYTF; V gene: TRBV6-6; J gene: TRBJ1-2
CDR3 protein: CASPRRLRNEQFF; V gene: TRBV2; J gene: TRBJ2-1
CDR3 protein: CASSLSGNSNYGYTF; V gene: TRBV5-1; J gene: TRBJ1-2
CDR3 protein: CASSLGARREGTQYF; V gene: TRBV11-3; J gene: TRBJ2-3
CDR3 protein: CASSLRSGGGYNEQFF; V gene: TRBV7-3; J gene: TRBJ2-1
CDR3 protein: CASSLSGHTDTQYF; V gene: TRBV7-3; J gene: TRBJ2-3
CDR3 protein: CSVQGNYGYTF; V gene: TRBV29-1; J gene: TRBJ1-2
CDR3 protein: CSVEDRGRKLNGYTF; V gene: TRBV29-1; J gene: TRBJ1-2
CDR3 protein: CASSLSGSTDTQYF; V gene: TRBV7-6; J gene: TRBJ2-3
CDR3 protein: CASSWVAGAGEQYF; V gene: TRBV6-6; J gene: TRBJ2-7
CDR3 protein: CASKRKGGNTEAFF; V gene: TRBV19; J gene: TRBJ1-1
CDR3 protein: CASSREGWDGYTF; V gene: TRBV5-1; J gene: TRBJ1-2
CDR3 protein: CASSAGVGDTEAFF; V gene: TRBV9; J gene: TRBJ1-1
CDR3 protein: CASSRDRVTDTQYF; V gene: TRBV7-2; J gene: TRBJ2-3
CDR3 protein: CASSDSANSPLHF; V gene: TRBV6-4; J gene: TRBJ1-6
CDR3 protein: CASSSGQPNTEAFF; V gene: TRBV6-4; J gene: TRBJ1-1
CDR3 protein: CASSLSGVSSYNEQFF; V gene: TRBV11-3; J gene: TRBJ2-1
CDR3 protein: CASSLFRERVLDGELFF; V gene: TRBV7-6; J gene: TRBJ2-2
CDR3 protein: CASSPWGVSYGYTF; V gene: TRBV5-5; J gene: TRBJ1-2
CDR3 protein: CASSFIGGLSYEQYF; V gene: TRBV7-9; J gene: TRBJ2-7
CDR3 protein: CASAQGFPDTQYF; V gene: TRBV6-6; J gene: TRBJ2-3
CDR3 protein: CASSHLVASGDTQYF; V gene: TRBV5-4; J gene: TRBJ2-3
CDR3 protein: CASSLNWGARETQYF; V gene: TRBV5-8; J gene: TRBJ2-5
CDR3 protein: CSVGLGNTEAFF; V gene: TRBV29-1; J gene: TRBJ1-1
CDR3 protein: CASSPTSQPLGYTF; V gene: TRBV7-6; J gene: TRBJ1-2
CDR3 protein: CASSFHRRGSGNRETQYF; V gene: TRBV7-2; J gene: TRBJ2-5
CDR3 protein: CASSFGGRDSPLHF; V gene: TRBV11-2; J gene: TRBJ1-6
CDR3 protein: CASSLWGGLETQYF; V gene: TRBV11-2; J gene: TRBJ2-5
CDR3 protein: CASSLASTEIAYEQYF; V gene: TRBV7-8; J gene: TRBJ2-7